This T cell receptor beta chain was identified in a study of ipilimumab plus nivolumab after autologous stem cell transplantation (dated by TCRdb to the early 2020s). General notes on the study: The median number of doses received by trial patients was 4 to 6 for ipilimumab and roughly eight for nivolumab. The DLBCL cohort included primary refractory and relapsed disease, with 18-month progression-free survival of approximately 86% and 30% respectively. Patients undergoing autologous transplant for high-risk diffuse large B cell lymphoma, mature T cell lymphoma, or multiple myeloma were enrolled in the trial. The intent-to-treat population of the trial consisted of roughly 38 patients.

Checkpoint therapy began 14 to 28 days after autologous transplant, with ipilimumab given at 1 mg/kg intravenously on day 1 of selected weeks. Patients received nivolumab at 3 mg/kg intravenously on day 1 of weeks 1, 4, 7, 10, and every two weeks through week 26. The study was a Phase Ib clinical trial testing combined checkpoint inhibition with ipilimumab and nivolumab as consolidation after autologous stem cell transplantation. The paper's findings and limits, for the study overall: Combined checkpoint inhibition appeared tolerable as post-transplant consolidation, according to the authors' conclusion. Per the authors, a biologic rationale for further study of the post-transplant checkpoint inhibition approach was offered by T cell receptor repertoire, regulatory T cell phenotype and gut microbiota profiles.

Library preparation employed the immunoSEQ multiplex PCR assay. In its TCRdb copy, this immuneACCESS table keeps in-frame sequences only and misses some clones. Where compared with another copy, unresolved V genes explain less than half of these, and the others have no known cause. The sample table holds tens of thousands of clones, of which roughly 70% were seen once. Around 23% of the sample rests with the top ten. Remarks on this clone: Its antigen remains unidentified. The input lacks base qualities; no much larger clone sits a single base away.

Looking up the germline V gene (reference sequence) yields CDR1 LNHNV and CDR2 YYDKDF. From the cysteine through the phenylalanine, the CDR3 covers 15 amino acids. The DNA shown is the 45-base CDR3, in frame from base 1. Compared with germline, V lacks 7 bases and J lacks 5 bases; bases without a gene match: 13. This receptor was identified in a male donor with diffuse large B-cell lymphoma. The chain was built from TRBV15 and TRBJ1-1, and 7 junctional nucleotides match TRBD1. The material sequenced was PBMCs, taken in a trial of ipilimumab plus nivolumab as post-transplant consolidation. The DNA sequence is TGTGCCACCACCCAAGCCCCCAGGGGGGGTACTGAAGCTTTCTTT. Its translation is CATTQAPRGGTEAFF.